Given below is one T cell receptor (beta chain) in context. The sample is drawn from a study of T cell changes during pregnancy in multiple sclerosis. Deletions cut 0 bases from V and 2 bases from J, with 13 bases between. The germline V gene has CDR1 LGHNA and CDR2 YSLEER. The CDR3 sequence is 16 residues long. TCRdb keeps only in-frame clones here, not all; method: immunoSEQ multiplex PCR. This sample yields about 26,000 clones, of which 89% are seen a single time; approximately 16% belongs to the top ten. The TCR sequence derives from a female donor with multiple sclerosis, enrolled in a pregnancy study. The genes are TRBV4-3 and TRBJ2-5; TRBD1 might be the D (5 bases). The sample consisted of CD8+ T cells from peripheral blood mononuclear cells, taken in the second trimester of pregnancy. This CDR3 is CASSQEFRQLQETQYF. In DNA form, the CDR3 reads TGCGCCAGCAGCCAAGAATTCCGACAGCTACAAGAGACCCAGTACTTC.